The 30 T cell receptor beta chains reported below all come from one sample, sequenced in a study of regulatory T cells in long-lasting Graves disease. Construction of TCR beta libraries relied on iRepertoire HTBI primers and on Arm-PCR targeting CDR3 regions. TCRdb called the multiplex PCR reads again in MiXCR, with one record for every CDR3 protein. The data show around 460,000 distinct CDR3 sequences, 20% to 25% seen once. As to time point: persistent/refractory GD, antithyroid drugs over 5 years with positive TRAb. The TCR library used RNA extracted from PBMCs. The sequences come from peripheral blood mononuclear cells (PBMCs), collected when the disease was refractory, from a patient treated with antithyroid drugs. These receptor sequences come from a female donor with Graves disease.

This clonotype was detected ten times or more. V and J are TRBV7-2 and TRBJ2-5; no reliable D call. This CDR3 comprises 12 residues. V was cut by 5 bases and J by 5 bases, with 9 bases left in between. Germline assignment: CDR1 SGHTA and CDR2 FQGNSA. The CDR3 nucleotides read TGTGCCAGCAGCCTGCTCGGGGAGACCCAGTACTTC. Its protein is CASSLLGETQYF.

This clonotype was seen once. The J gene is TRBJ2-1, the V gene TRBV28; 11 bases are a match to TRBD2. Unmatched junction bases numbered 8, after V lost 4 bases and J lost 6 bases. Germline CDR1 and CDR2: MDHEN and SYDVKM. The CDR3 is 16 amino acids. As DNA, the CDR3 is TGTGCCAGCAGTTCAGTGGGACTAGCGGACGTCAATGAGCAGTTCTTC. Translation gives CASSSVGLADVNEQFF.

The chain uses TRBV28 and TRBJ1-4, with 7 bases lining up with TRBD1. This CDR3 contains 12 residues. Losses at the gene ends were 10 bases for V and 2 bases for J; bases not matched to a gene: 1. The germline V gene encodes CDR1 MDHEN and CDR2 SYDVKM. The DNA for the CDR3 is TGTGCCACACAGGGGACTAATGAAAAACTGTTTTTT. Protein sequence: CATQGTNEKLFF.

The sample holds a few counts of this clonotype. The V gene is TRBV24-1, the J gene TRBJ1-4, with 9 positions matching TRBD1. Germline trimming cut 2 bases from V and 8 bases from J; bases unmatched to any gene: 5. The CDR3 runs 15 residues. The germline V gene encodes CDR1 KGHDR and CDR2 SFDVKD. CDR3 in amino acids: CATSDSDRGREKLFF. The CDR3 region has the DNA TGTGCCACCAGTGATTCGGACAGGGGTCGGGAAAAACTGTTTTTT.

This clonotype appeared many times. The rearrangement links TRBV28 to TRBJ2-1, with a weak D call TRBD1 (6 bases). Germline CDR1 and CDR2: MDHEN and SYDVKM. The CDR3 runs 12 residues. V was trimmed by 3 bases and J by 6 bases, leaving 6 bases between them. The CDR3 loop is CASSLGANEQFF. In DNA form, the CDR3 reads TGTGCCAGCAGTTTGGGGGCCAATGAGCAGTTCTTC.

This clonotype came up a few times. This chain connects TRBV7-9 to TRBJ2-7; a possible D gene is TRBD1 (6 bases). This CDR3 region has 15 residues. Trimming shortened V by 1 base and J by 0 bases, and 10 bases separated the two germline ends. Germline loops: CDR1 SEHNR, CDR2 FQNEAQ (reference sequence). CDR3 in amino acids: CASSLGQALSYEQYF. DNA for the CDR3: TGTGCCAGCAGCTTAGGACAGGCCCTCTCCTACGAGCAGTACTTC. The complete variable domain, with remaining parts taken from reference TRBV7-9 and TRBJ2-7, reads DTGVSQNPRHKITKRGQNVTFRCDPISEHNRLYWYRQTLGQGPEFLTYFQNEAQLEKSRLLSDRFSAERPKGSFSTLEIQRTEQGDSAMYLCASSLGQALSYEQYFGPGTRLTVT.

The CDR3 bases are TGTGCCATCAGTGAGTCATCAGTAGTGGCAAATCAGCCCCAGCATTTT. It specifies CAISESSVVANQPQHF. This rearrangement joins TRBV10-3 to TRBJ1-5; D gene ambiguous. This CDR3 is built from 16 residues. CDR1 and CDR2 from the germline V gene are ENHRY and SYGVKD. V lost 0 bases, J lost 4 bases, and 13 bases lay in between.

This clonotype was counted many times. This rearrangement joins TRBV2 to TRBJ2-4, with 9 bases lining up with TRBD2. The CDR3 consists of 22 residues. V shed 4 bases and J 0 bases; nucleotides not matched to a gene: 22. Germline loops: CDR1 SNHLY, CDR2 FYNNEI. This CDR3 reads CASSVPRALSGGLTIAKNIQYF. In nucleotides, the CDR3 is TGTGCCAGCAGTGTCCCGCGTGCCCTTAGCGGGGGCCTAACGATAGCCAAAAACATTCAGTACTTC.

At least ten counts were recorded for this clonotype. This is likely a read error, given that the CDR3 carries no conserved phenylalanine or tryptophan at its end. It is unclear where the CDR3 begins or ends on the DNA, so no DNA is shown, and the CDR3 is as TCRdb lists it. This chain joins TRBV28 and TRBJ2-7. CDR1 is MDHEN, CDR2 SYDVKM, per germline. The CDR3 region is 9 residues in length, termini included. This CDR3 is CASKEVARC.

V is TRBV5-5 and J is TRBJ2-7; D may match TRBD1 or TRBD2 (5 bases each). The CDR3 has 14 residues. V was clipped by 4 bases and J by 0 bases, with 11 bases between them. Per germline, CDR1 SGHKS and CDR2 YYEKEE (reference sequence). The CDR3 sequence: CASSLRDHSYEQYF. For the CDR3, the DNA is TGTGCCAGCAGCCTCCGGGACCACTCCTACGAGCAGTACTTC.

Regarding this clonotype: A much larger clonotype is one base distant, so this may be a read error. DNA of the CDR3: TGTGCCATCAGTGTCGGGACAGGGCATCAGCCCCAGCATTTT. Translating it yields CAISVGTGHQPQHF. The V call is TRBV10-3, the J call TRBJ1-5; 9 nucleotides align to TRBD1. The CDR3 sequence is 14 residues long. The germline V gene has CDR1 ENHRY and CDR2 SYGVKD. J gave up 5 bases and V 4 bases, and 3 bases lay outside the gene matches.

The J gene is TRBJ2-7, the V gene TRBV28, with TRBD1 matching 7 bases. The length of the CDR3 is 13 residues. J gave up 7 bases and V 10 bases, and 13 bases lay outside the gene matches. Germline CDR1 reads MDHEN; CDR2 reads SYDVKM. CDR3 coding DNA: TGTGCCACAGAACCGGGACAGCTTACTGAGCAGTACTTC. This translates into CATEPGQLTEQYF.

This clonotype was recorded at least ten times. The chain has TRBV5-1 and TRBJ1-4, with a tentative D call TRBD1 (5 bases). The CDR3 runs 15 residues. The germline gives CDR1 SGHRS, CDR2 YFSETQ. Trimming took off 2 bases at V and 8 bases at J, with 16 bases between the two ends. Here the CDR3 reads CASSLDLSPGEKLFF. The CDR3 DNA follows: TGCGCCAGCAGCTTAGACCTCTCCCCAGGGGAAAAACTGTTTTTT.

The V gene is TRBV19, the J gene TRBJ2-7; 8 nucleotides line up with TRBD2. CDR3 length: 15 residues. Per the germline V gene, CDR1 is LNHDA and CDR2 is SQIVND (reference sequence). The ends lost 5 bases at V and 6 bases at J; junction bases unmatched: 12. The CDR3: CASSSLGSGRSEQYF. The CDR3 bases are TGTGCCAGTAGTTCTCTTGGGAGCGGGAGATCCGAGCAGTACTTC.

This clonotype has ten or more counts. The chain joins TRBV12-3 or TRBV12-4 to TRBJ2-5; 10 bases are shared with TRBD2. With V trimmed by 6 bases and J by 13 bases, 20 bases remained unmatched. CDR3 length: 16 amino acids. The CDR3 loop reads CASSVSLGSSGGPLYF. The CDR3 DNA reads as TGTGCCAGCAGCGTTTCTCTGGGGTCTAGCGGGGGCCCCCTGTACTTC.

The chain has TRBV9 and TRBJ1-3; no firm D call. CDR1 SGDLS and CDR2 YYNGEE come from the germline V gene. This CDR3 is 14 amino acids long. Trimming shortened V by 4 bases and J by 3 bases, and 11 bases separated the two germline ends. CDR3 in amino acids: CASSLRGDGNTIYF. In DNA form, the CDR3 reads TGTGCCAGCAGCTTACGCGGGGATGGAAACACCATATATTTT.

The sample holds a few counts of this clonotype. The chain recombines TRBV24-1 with TRBJ2-3, with D maybe TRBD2 (5 bases). In germline, CDR1 is KGHDR, CDR2 SFDVKD. V lost 7 bases, J lost 0 bases, and 10 bases lay in between. This CDR3 contains 14 residues. CDR3 sequence reads: CATSPRTSTDTQYF. For the CDR3, the DNA is TGTGCCACCAGCCCCAGGACTAGCACAGATACGCAGTATTTT.

The chain recombines TRBV6-1 with TRBJ2-5; 8 nucleotides match TRBD2. The CDR3 is 15 amino acids. Trimming removed 5 bases from V and 3 bases from J; junction bases left unmatched: 8. In germline, CDR1 is MNHNS, CDR2 SASEGT. This CDR3 reads CASSPSGGGKETQYF. The CDR3 DNA is TGTGCCAGCAGTCCCTCGGGGGGGGGTAAAGAGACCCAGTACTTC.

V usage is TRBV20-1 and J usage is TRBJ2-5; 15 bases map to TRBD2. This CDR3 region has 17 residues. J lost 2 bases, V lost 6 bases, and 10 bases had no gene match. Germline V gene sequence: CDR1 DFQATT, CDR2 SNEGSKA (reference sequence). CDR3: CSASSGTSGRTQETQYF. The CDR3, as DNA: TGCAGTGCCTCCTCAGGGACTAGCGGGAGGACACAAGAGACCCAGTACTTC.

This clonotype came up a few times. The CDR3 sequence: CSVVPGRPRGTEAFF. CDR3 nucleotide sequence: TGCAGCGTTGTTCCGGGACGGCCTAGGGGGACTGAAGCTTTCTTT. The chain links TRBV29-1 to TRBJ1-1; weak D call: TRBD1 (6 bases). The germline V and J ends were trimmed by 4 bases and 5 bases, with 20 bases remaining between them. Germline assignment: CDR1 SQVTM and CDR2 ANQGSEA. CDR3 size: 15 residues.

Many counts were recorded for this clonotype. This rearrangement joins TRBV28 to TRBJ2-7, with D hard to call. The germline gives CDR1 MDHEN, CDR2 SYDVKM. CDR3 length equals 12 residues. V lost 0 bases and J 6 bases, leaving 6 bases between the germline ends. CDR3 sequence reads: CASSLWASEQYF. Here the CDR3 DNA reads TGTGCCAGCAGTTTATGGGCATCCGAGCAGTACTTC.

In this sample, this clonotype turned up a few times. The chain has TRBV19 and TRBJ1-5; the D gene is possibly TRBD1 (5 bases). The V gene's germline CDR1 is LNHDA and CDR2 SQIVND (reference sequence). Deletions cut 6 bases from V and 5 bases from J, with 14 bases between. CDR3 length: 14 residues. CDR3 DNA sequence: TGTGCCAGTAGAATCCGGGACGGAGATCAGCCCCAGCATTTT. Translated: CASRIRDGDQPQHF.

Of note for this clonotype: The junction departs from germline at one end; a sequencing error may be responsible. The V and J genes are TRBV5-1 and TRBJ2-7, with D unresolved. Per germline, CDR1 SGHRS and CDR2 YFSETQ. The CDR3 contains 14 residues. This chain's CDR3 is CASSLDLAGYEQCF. The CDR3 region has the DNA TGCGCCAGCAGCTTGGATCTGGCAGGCTACGAGCAGTGCTTC.

The rearrangement links TRBV10-1 to TRBJ2-7; TRBD1 matches at 8 bases. Losses at the gene ends were 0 bases for V and 2 bases for J; bases not matched to a gene: 6. Germline V lookup: CDR1 WNHNN, CDR2 SYGVQD (reference sequence). The CDR3 runs to 16 residues. The CDR3 reads CASSESRGQVPYEQYF. CDR3 sequence (DNA): TGCGCCAGCAGTGAGTCAAGGGGACAGGTCCCCTACGAGCAGTACTTC.

Ten or more counts support this clonotype. This chain joins TRBV5-8 and TRBJ2-5; unclear D gene. The germline V gene has CDR1 SGHTS and CDR2 YDEGEE. The CDR3 has 12 amino acids. Trimming removed 2 bases from V and 4 bases from J, with 6 bases in between. The CDR3 bases are TGTGCCAGCAGCTTAACAGCAGAGACCCAGTACTTC. Translation: CASSLTAETQYF.

In its sample, this clonotype was seen a few times. This chain uses TRBV7-6 with TRBJ2-7; 10 positions agree with TRBD1. This CDR3 is 14 amino acids long. CDR1 SGHVS and CDR2 FNYEAQ come from the germline V gene. The junction had 8 bases not matched to a gene; V was cut back by 5 bases and J by 7 bases. CDR3 in DNA: TGTGCCAGCAGCCGAACCGGACAGGGGGAAGAGCAGTACTTC. This sequence encodes CASSRTGQGEEQYF.

There are many counts of this clonotype. The chain has TRBV7-2 and TRBJ2-7, with 8 bases fitting TRBD1. Germline-derived CDR1 and CDR2 are SGHTA and FQGNSA. This CDR3 spans 15 amino acids. V dropped 1 base and J dropped 4; count of bases not matched to a gene: 6. CDR3 nucleotide sequence: TGTGCCAGCAGCTTAGTCCAGGGGGCAGGTTACGAGCAGTACTTC. Residues: CASSLVQGAGYEQYF.

This chain connects TRBV14 to TRBJ2-7; maybe TRBD1 (6 bases). The CDR3 is 15 residues long. Germline V lookup: CDR1 SGHDN, CDR2 FVKESK. Trimming stripped 3 bases from V and 4 bases from J, with 16 bases between. This CDR3 reads CASSHAYRDIYEQYF. In nucleotides, the CDR3 is TGTGCCAGCAGCCACGCCTATCGGGACATATACGAGCAGTACTTC.

The rearrangement links TRBV19 to TRBJ1-1; D unresolved. The CDR3 runs to 14 residues. V was shortened by 1 base and J by 2 bases, with 8 bases between the two germline ends. Per germline, CDR1 LNHDA and CDR2 SQIVND (reference sequence). CDR3 region: CASSIGPANTEAFF. In DNA, the CDR3 is TGTGCCAGTAGTATAGGGCCAGCAAACACTGAAGCTTTCTTT.

This clonotype was observed a few times. This chain connects TRBV28 to TRBJ2-2; D is unresolved. Germline CDR1 reads MDHEN; CDR2 reads SYDVKM. This CDR3 contains 14 residues. V was clipped by 5 bases and J by 1 base, with 8 bases between them. DNA of the CDR3: TGTGCCAGCAGTCGATCAGGGAACACCGGGGAGCTGTTTTTT. It encodes CASSRSGNTGELFF.